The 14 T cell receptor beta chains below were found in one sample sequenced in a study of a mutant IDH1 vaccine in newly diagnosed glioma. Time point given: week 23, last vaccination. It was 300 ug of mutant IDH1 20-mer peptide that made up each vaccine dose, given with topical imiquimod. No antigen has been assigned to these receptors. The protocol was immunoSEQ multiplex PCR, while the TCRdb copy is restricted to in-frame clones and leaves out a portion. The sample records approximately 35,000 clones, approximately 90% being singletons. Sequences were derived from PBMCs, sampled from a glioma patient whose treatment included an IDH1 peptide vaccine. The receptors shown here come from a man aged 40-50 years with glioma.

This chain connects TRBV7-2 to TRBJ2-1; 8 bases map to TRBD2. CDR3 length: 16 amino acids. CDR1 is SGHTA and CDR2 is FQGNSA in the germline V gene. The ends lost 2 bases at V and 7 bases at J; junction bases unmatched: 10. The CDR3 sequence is CASSLKAVAGKNEQFF. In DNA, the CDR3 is TGTGCCAGCAGCTTAAAGGCGGTAGCGGGAAAAAATGAGCAGTTCTTC.

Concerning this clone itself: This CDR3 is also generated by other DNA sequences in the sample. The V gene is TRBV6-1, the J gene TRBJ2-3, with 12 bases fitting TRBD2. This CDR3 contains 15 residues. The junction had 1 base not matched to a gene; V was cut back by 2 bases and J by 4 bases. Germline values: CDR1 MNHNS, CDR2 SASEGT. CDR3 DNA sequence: TGTGCCAGCAGTGAACTAGCGGGAGGGGCAGATACGCAGTATTTT. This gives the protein CASSELAGGADTQYF.

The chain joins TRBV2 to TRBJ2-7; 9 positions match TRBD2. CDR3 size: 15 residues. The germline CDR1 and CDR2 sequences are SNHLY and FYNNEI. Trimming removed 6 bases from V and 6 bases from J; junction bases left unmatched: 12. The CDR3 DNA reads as TGTGCCAGCAGCCCCACTAGCGGGCTCACCTCCGAGCAGTACTTC. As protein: CASSPTSGLTSEQYF.

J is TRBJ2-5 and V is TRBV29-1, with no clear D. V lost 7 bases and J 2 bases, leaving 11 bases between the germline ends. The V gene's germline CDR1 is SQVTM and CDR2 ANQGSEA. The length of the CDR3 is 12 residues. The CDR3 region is CSATLVQETQYF. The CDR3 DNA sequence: TGCAGCGCCACTCTGGTACAAGAGACCCAGTACTTC.

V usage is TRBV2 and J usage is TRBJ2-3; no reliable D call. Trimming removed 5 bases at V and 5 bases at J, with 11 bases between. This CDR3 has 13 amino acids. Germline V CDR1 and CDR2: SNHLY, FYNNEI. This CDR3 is CASSLDTRDTQYF. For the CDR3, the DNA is TGTGCCAGCAGTCTTGACACTCGAGATACGCAGTATTTT.

CDR3 nucleotide sequence: TGCGCCAGCAGCCGGGGACAGGGGGATGGCTACACCTTC. It is translated as CASSRGQGDGYTF. The chain has TRBV5-1 and TRBJ1-2, with 11 bases aligning to TRBD1. Germline CDR1 is SGHRS and CDR2 is YFSETQ. The junction had 2 bases not matched to a gene; V was cut back by 4 bases and J by 6 bases. The CDR3 contains 13 residues. The whole variable domain, remainder taken from reference TRBV5-1 and TRBJ1-2, is KAGVTQTPRYLIKTRGQQVTLSCSPISGHRSVSWYQQTPGQGLQFLFEYFSETQRNKGNFPGRFSGRQFSNSRSEMNVSTLELGDSALYLCASSRGQGDGYTFGSGTRLTVV.

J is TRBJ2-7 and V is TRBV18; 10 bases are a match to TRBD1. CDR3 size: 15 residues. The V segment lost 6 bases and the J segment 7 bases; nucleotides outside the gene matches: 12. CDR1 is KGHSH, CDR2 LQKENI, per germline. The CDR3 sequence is CASSQNSGQGGEQYV. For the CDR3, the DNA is TGTGCCAGCTCTCAAAACTCCGGACAGGGGGGTGAGCAGTACGTC.

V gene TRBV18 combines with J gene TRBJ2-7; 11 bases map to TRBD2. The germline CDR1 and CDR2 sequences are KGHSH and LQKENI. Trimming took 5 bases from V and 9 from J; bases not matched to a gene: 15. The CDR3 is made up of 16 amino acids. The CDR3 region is CASSGFLAGGDTRQYF. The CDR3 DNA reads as TGTGCCAGCTCAGGCTTTCTAGCGGGAGGTGACACGAGGCAGTACTTC.

For the CDR3, the DNA is TGTGCCAGCAGCTTACTAGGAGGGGGCACAGATACGCAGTATTTT. It is translated as CASSLLGGGTDTQYF. V gene TRBV7-2 combines with J gene TRBJ2-3; weak D call: TRBD2 (6 bases). V lost 2 bases and J lost 1, with 10 bases in between. Germline CDR1 SGHTA, CDR2 FQGNSA. The CDR3 length is 15 residues.

The CDR3 nucleotides read TGTGCCAGCAGCTTCTCCCGGAACACTGAAGCTTTCTTT. It yields the protein CASSFSRNTEAFF. The rearrangement uses TRBV7-6 and TRBJ1-1, with D unclear. Germline CDR1 is SGHVS and CDR2 is FNYEAQ. V was trimmed by 3 bases and J by 1 base, leaving 6 bases between them. The CDR3 length is 13 residues.

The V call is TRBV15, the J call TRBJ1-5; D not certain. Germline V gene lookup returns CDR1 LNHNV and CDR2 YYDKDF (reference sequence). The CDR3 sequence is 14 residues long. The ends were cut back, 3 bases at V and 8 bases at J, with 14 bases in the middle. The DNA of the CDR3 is TGTGCCACCAGCAGGACGCCCGGACCCGAGCCCCAGCATTTT. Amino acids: CATSRTPGPEPQHF.

CDR3 bases: TGTGCCAGCAAAGCCAGGACAGGGGGCGCTTACGAGCAGTACGTC. It yields the protein CASKARTGGAYEQYV. The V call is TRBV2, the J call TRBJ2-7, with TRBD1 identical over 11 bases. CDR3 size: 15 residues. With V trimmed by 7 bases and J by 4 bases, 9 bases remained unmatched. Germline values: CDR1 SNHLY, CDR2 FYNNEI.

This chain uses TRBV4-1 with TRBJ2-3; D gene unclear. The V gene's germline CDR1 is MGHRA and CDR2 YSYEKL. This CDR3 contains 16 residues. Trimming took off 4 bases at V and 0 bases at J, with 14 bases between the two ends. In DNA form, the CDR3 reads TGCGCCAGCAGCCTTTCGGGCCGTCTGAGCACAGATACGCAGTATTTT. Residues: CASSLSGRLSTDTQYF.

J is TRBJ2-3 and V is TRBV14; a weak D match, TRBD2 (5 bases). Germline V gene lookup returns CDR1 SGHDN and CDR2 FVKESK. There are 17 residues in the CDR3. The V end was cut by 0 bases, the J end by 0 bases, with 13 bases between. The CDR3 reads CASSQDVWRTSTDTQYF. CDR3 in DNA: TGTGCCAGCAGCCAAGATGTGTGGCGGACTAGCACAGATACGCAGTATTTT.